The sequence of this TCR beta chain was determined in a study of cytomegalovirus exposure and HLA in healthy donors. As to this clone: The junction does not match germline at one end; this may be a read error.

Germline V gene data show CDR1 as SNHLY and CDR2 as FYNNEI. The length of the CDR3 is 14 residues. In the PCR, 60 Vbeta and 13 Jbeta primers were used. TCRdb's copy holds only in-frame clones and misses some; the assay was immunoSEQ multiplex PCR. The data contain about 240,000 clones, about 86% of them seen just once; the ten biggest clones take up around 8%. This clonotype was obtained from a woman aged 60 to 75 in good health and CMV-seropositive. The sequenced sample was PBMCs. The chain joins TRBV2 to TRBJ2-7; TRBD2 matches 8 bases. DNA for the CDR3: TGTGCCAACAGTGGGATAGCGGGACGGGACGAGCAGTACTTC. It yields the protein CANSGIAGRDEQYF.